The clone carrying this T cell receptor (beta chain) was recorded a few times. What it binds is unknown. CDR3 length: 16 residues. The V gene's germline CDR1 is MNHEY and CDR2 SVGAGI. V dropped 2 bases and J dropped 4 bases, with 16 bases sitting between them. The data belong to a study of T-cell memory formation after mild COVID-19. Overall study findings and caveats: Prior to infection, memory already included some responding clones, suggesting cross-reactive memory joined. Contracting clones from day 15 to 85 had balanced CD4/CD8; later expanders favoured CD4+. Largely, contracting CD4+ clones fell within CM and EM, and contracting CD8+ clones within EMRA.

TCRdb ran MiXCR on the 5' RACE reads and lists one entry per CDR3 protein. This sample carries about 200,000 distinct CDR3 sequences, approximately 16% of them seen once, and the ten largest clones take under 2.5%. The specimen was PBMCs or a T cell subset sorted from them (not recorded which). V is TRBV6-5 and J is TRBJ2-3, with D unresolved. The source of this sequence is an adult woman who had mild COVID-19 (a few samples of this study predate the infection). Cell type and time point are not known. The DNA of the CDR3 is TGTGCCAGCAGTTACAAACAGTCGGTGGTGGCAGATACGCAGTATTTT. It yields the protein CASSYKQSVVADTQYF.